These T cell receptor beta chains were read from a single sample in a study of PD-1 blockade in classical Hodgkin lymphoma. This table comes from immunoSEQ multiplex PCR, and its TCRdb copy is limited to in-frame clones, with some not included. The sample lists 50,000 or so clones; about two thirds were seen once. The sample was peripheral blood mononuclear cells (PBMCs), taken before the second cycle of nivolumab. These receptors were obtained from a human donor with classical Hodgkin lymphoma. CDR3s include the opening cysteine and the closing phenylalanine or tryptophan. Each record gives: J gene, clone size, CDR3 length, D gene, V gene, CDR3 DNA, CDR3 protein. The D gene is left open where the match is weak. Expanded clones are given a class, and other clones once, few, many or no size at all.

TRBJ1-1,-,14,-,TRBV10-3,TGTGCCATCAGTGAGGCAGGCTTGAACACTGAAGCTTTCTTT,CAISEAGLNTEAFF
TRBJ1-1,-,13,-,TRBV6-5,TGTGCCAGCAGCTACGGACGGTACACTGAAGCTTTCTTT,CASSYGRYTEAFF
TRBJ2-7,-,15,-,TRBV29-1,TGCAGCGTTGTTGAGACTAGTCGAAGCTCCTACGAGCAGTACTTC,CSVVETSRSSYEQYF
TRBJ2-7,-,16,TRBD1,TRBV5-5,TGTGCCAGCAGCTTTACCGCGGGACAGGGGTCCCACGAGCAGTACTTC,CASSFTAGQGSHEQYF
TRBJ1-5,-,15,TRBD1,TRBV6-1,TGTGCCAGCAGTGAGTGGACAGGGAGGAATCAGCCCCAGCATTTT,CASSEWTGRNQPQHF
TRBJ2-5,once,14,-,TRBV25-1,TGTGCCAGCAGTGAATCCGGGGGCACGGAGACCCAGTACTTC,CASSESGGTETQYF
TRBJ1-2,-,14,-,TRBV6-1,TGTGCCAGCAGTTTAGTGGGGGGCCGGTATGGCTACACCTTC,CASSLVGGRYGYTF
TRBJ1-4,-,16,TRBD1,TRBV19,TGTGCCAGTACCAGCCGGGGGGGACAGCCTAATGAAAAACTGTTTTTT,CASTSRGGQPNEKLFF
TRBJ2-7,-,17,TRBD2,TRBV27,TGTGCCAGCACCCTAAAACCGGGACTAGCGGGCTCCTACGAGCAGTACTTC,CASTLKPGLAGSYEQYF
TRBJ2-2,-,18,-,TRBV18,TGTGCCAGCTCACCACCGAGGACAGTGGAACATAGAACCGGGGAGCTGTTTTTT,CASSPPRTVEHRTGELFF
TRBJ1-1,-,15,-,TRBV27,TGTGCCAGCAGTTTTTCGCCACAGGGGAACACTGAAGCTTTCTTT,CASSFSPQGNTEAFF
TRBJ2-1,-,15,TRBD1,TRBV11-2,TGTGCCAGCAGCCCCCCCAGACAGGGATTCGGTGAGCAGTTCTTC,CASSPPRQGFGEQFF
TRBJ2-2,many,15,TRBD2,TRBV29-1,TGCAGCGCCCTCGAGGGCCCCGGGGGGACCGGGGAGCTGTTTTTT,CSALEGPGGTGELFF
TRBJ1-4,once,14,-,TRBV5-1,TGCGCCAGCTCTGGGGATGCAACTAATGAAAAACTGTTTTTT,CASSGDATNEKLFF
TRBJ1-3,-,13,-,TRBV7-6,TGTGCCAGCGGGGGTGTCTCTGGAAACACCATATATTTT,CASGGVSGNTIYF
TRBJ2-7,few,13,-,TRBV19,TGTGCCAGTAGTATAAGTAGGGCCTACGAGCAGTACTTC,CASSISRAYEQYF
TRBJ2-7,once,13,-,TRBV14,TGTGCCAGCAGCCACAAGCCCCCCTACGAGCAGTACTTC,CASSHKPPYEQYF
TRBJ1-5,-,12,TRBD1,TRBV28,TGTGCCAGCAGTGCCGGGACAGTGGACCAGCATTTT,CASSAGTVDQHF
TRBJ1-5,few,14,-,TRBV6-5,TGTGCCAGCAGTTACTCCGGTGGCAATCAGCCCCAGCATTTT,CASSYSGGNQPQHF
TRBJ2-2,few,16,-,TRBV7-3,TGTGCCAGCAGCCAAGGGAGCGGGCCAAACACCGGGGAGCTGTTTTTT,CASSQGSGPNTGELFF
TRBJ2-7,-,14,TRBD2,TRBV7-9,TGTGCCAGCAGCCTACCGACTAGCGGGCGAGTTAAGTACTTC,CASSLPTSGRVKYF
TRBJ1-2,-,13,-,TRBV7-2,TGTGCCAGCAGCTTCGGACAGCGGCGGGGCTACACCTTC,CASSFGQRRGYTF
TRBJ2-3,-,16,TRBD2,TRBV6-1,TGTGCCAGCAGTGAAGAGTCGGGAGGTGGCACAGATACGCAGTATTTT,CASSEESGGGTDTQYF
TRBJ1-1,once,13,-,TRBV7-6,TGTGCCAGCAGCTTAGGGGACGAACTTGAAGCTTTCTTT,CASSLGDELEAFF
TRBJ2-1,-,16,-,TRBV30,TGTGCCTGGGGACGTGGGATCAGCGCCTCCTACAATGAGCAGTTCTTC,CAWGRGISASYNEQFF
TRBJ2-7,-,20,TRBD2,TRBV28,TGTGCCAGCAGTTTAATTACGACTAGCGGGAATACCCGTTATGACTACGAGCAGTACTTC,CASSLITTSGNTRYDYEQYF
TRBJ2-7,-,14,-,TRBV27,TGTGCCAGCAGTCCGCGACCCGGGCCCTACGAGCAGTACTTC,CASSPRPGPYEQYF
TRBJ2-5,-,15,TRBD2,TRBV5-1,TGCGCCAGCAGCTTGCTAGCGGGAGCGGGTGAGACCCAGTACTTC,CASSLLAGAGETQYF
TRBJ2-1,-,11,-,TRBV2,TGTGCAAGCACATGGAATTCAGTACAGTTCTTC,CASTWNSVQFF
TRBJ1-1,once,16,-,TRBV11-2,TGTGCCAGCAGCCGGAGGAGGGTGGAGATGAACACTGAAGCTTTCTTT,CASSRRRVEMNTEAFF
TRBJ2-1,few,14,-,TRBV6-6,TGTGCCAGCCAACCAGAAATCTTTAACAATGAGCAGTTCTTC,CASQPEIFNNEQFF
TRBJ1-1,-,15,TRBD1,TRBV7-9,TGTGCCAGCAGTTACCCCGGGACAGAGAACACTGAAGCTTTCTTT,CASSYPGTENTEAFF
TRBJ2-1,-,14,TRBD2,TRBV5-1,TGCGCCAGCAGACCCGGGAGGGCCAGCAATGAGCAGTTCTTC,CASRPGRASNEQFF
TRBJ2-4,few,17,-,TRBV4-1,TGCGCCAGCAGCCAGGGGAGTGGGGGTTCAGCCAAAAACATTCAGTACTTC,CASSQGSGGSAKNIQYF
TRBJ2-3,once,14,-,TRBV29-1,TGCAGCGTTGTTCGGGGCGGGAGCACAGATACGCAGTATTTT,CSVVRGGSTDTQYF
TRBJ2-7,-,14,TRBD1,TRBV27,TGTGCCAGCAGTCCCCGACAGGGCGCTGGCGAGCAGTACTTC,CASSPRQGAGEQYF
TRBJ2-1,-,14,-,TRBV6-5,TGTGCCAGCAGTACCACCATAGCGGACAATGAGCAGTTCTTC,CASSTTIADNEQFF
TRBJ2-7,-,14,-,TRBV7-2,TGTGCCAGCAGCTCCCGACTGGTATCCTACGAGCAGTACTTC,CASSSRLVSYEQYF
TRBJ2-7,once,15,TRBD1,TRBV11-2,TGTGCCAGCAGCTTTTGGGGGACAGGGAAGGACGAGCAGTACTTC,CASSFWGTGKDEQYF
TRBJ1-2,few,12,-,TRBV2,TGTGCCAGCAGTTCGGAGGTGAGCGGCTACACCTTC,CASSSEVSGYTF
TRBJ2-7,once,16,-,TRBV28,TGTGCCAGCAGTGACCCTCCAGGGGCCTCGAACTACGAGCAGTACTTC,CASSDPPGASNYEQYF
TRBJ2-5,-,15,-,TRBV28,TGTGCCAGCAGTTTGGGGTACGGGGGTAGGGAGACCCAGTACTTC,CASSLGYGGRETQYF
TRBJ2-1,many,15,TRBD1,TRBV5-1,TGCGCCAGCAGCCAACGGACAGGGGCTTACAATGAGCAGTTCTTC,CASSQRTGAYNEQFF
TRBJ2-3,-,15,-,TRBV7-3,TGTGCCAGCAGCGGGGCGGGACGAAGCACAGATACGCAGTATTTT,CASSGAGRSTDTQYF
TRBJ2-7,-,13,-,TRBV6-1,TGTGCCAGCAGTGAGGAACTCTCCTACGAGCAGTACTTC,CASSEELSYEQYF
TRBJ2-7,-,13,TRBD2,TRBV11-2,TGTGCCAGCTCCATATCACTAGCGTACGAGCAGTACTTC,CASSISLAYEQYF
TRBJ2-3,-,17,TRBD2,TRBV6-1,TGTGCCAGCAGTGAGAGGACTAGCGGGATCCCCACAGATACGCAGTATTTT,CASSERTSGIPTDTQYF
TRBJ1-1,few,14,-,TRBV28,TGTGCCAGCAGTCCGACCGGGACAAGGGCTGAAGCTTTCTTT,CASSPTGTRAEAFF
TRBJ2-6,-,20,TRBD2,TRBV28,TGTGCCAGCAGTTCTGGGTTCGGACTAGCGGTTCTCTCTGGGGCCAACGTCCTGACTTTC,CASSSGFGLAVLSGANVLTF
TRBJ1-2,-,15,-,TRBV7-2,TGTGCCAGCAGCCCGCGGGGGGGCGCCCCTTATGGCTACACCTTC,CASSPRGGAPYGYTF
TRBJ2-1,-,15,-,TRBV5-1,TGCGCCAGCAGCCCCCAGGGCCGCTCCTACAATGAGCAGTTCTTC,CASSPQGRSYNEQFF
TRBJ1-2,-,14,TRBD1,TRBV6-5,TGTGCCAGCAGTTACTTCGGACAGGACCGCGTCTACACCTTC,CASSYFGQDRVYTF
TRBJ2-3,-,13,-,TRBV10-1,TGCGCCAGCAGTCCTAGCGGCACAGATACGCAGTATTTT,CASSPSGTDTQYF
TRBJ2-4,-,13,-,TRBV7-9,TGTGCCAGCAGCTTAGGGTTAGGGAACATTCAGTACTTC,CASSLGLGNIQYF